This TCR beta chain was sequenced in a study of tumor-infiltrating lymphocytes in primary liver carcinoma. To note about this clonotype: Its antigen is not known.

Points from the study as a whole: It was in tumors, not blood, that the top-250-clone fraction was significantly higher (p = 0.039).

Germline DNA was also extracted, and blood RNA derived from unsorted whole blood. The length of the CDR3 is 16 residues. CDR1 and CDR2 from the germline V gene are SQVTM and ANQGSEA. V was pared by 7 bases and J by 3 bases, with 11 bases of the junction left unmatched. Constant-region priming of around 500 ng total RNA yielded TCR beta cDNA. Slightly modified ARM-PCR served as the procedure for the TCR beta libraries. These libraries came from three rounds of nested multiplex PCR. For approximately 11 cycles apiece, the opening two PCR rounds ran with TRBV1-TRBV30 forward primers and a C-beta reverse primer. TCRdb redid the calling of the multiplex PCR reads with MiXCR, one entry per CDR3 protein. The sample records about 200,000 distinct CDR3 sequences, around 60% being singletons.

This receptor was identified in a woman aged 60 to 75 with primary liver carcinoma and hepatitis B virus infection. The gene calls are TRBV29-1 and TRBJ2-1, with TRBD2 matching 11 bases. The source material was peripheral blood. CDR3: CSAGGTGTSGYNEQFF. For the CDR3, the DNA is TGCAGCGCTGGGGGCACCGGGACTAGCGGCTACAATGAGCAGTTCTTC.